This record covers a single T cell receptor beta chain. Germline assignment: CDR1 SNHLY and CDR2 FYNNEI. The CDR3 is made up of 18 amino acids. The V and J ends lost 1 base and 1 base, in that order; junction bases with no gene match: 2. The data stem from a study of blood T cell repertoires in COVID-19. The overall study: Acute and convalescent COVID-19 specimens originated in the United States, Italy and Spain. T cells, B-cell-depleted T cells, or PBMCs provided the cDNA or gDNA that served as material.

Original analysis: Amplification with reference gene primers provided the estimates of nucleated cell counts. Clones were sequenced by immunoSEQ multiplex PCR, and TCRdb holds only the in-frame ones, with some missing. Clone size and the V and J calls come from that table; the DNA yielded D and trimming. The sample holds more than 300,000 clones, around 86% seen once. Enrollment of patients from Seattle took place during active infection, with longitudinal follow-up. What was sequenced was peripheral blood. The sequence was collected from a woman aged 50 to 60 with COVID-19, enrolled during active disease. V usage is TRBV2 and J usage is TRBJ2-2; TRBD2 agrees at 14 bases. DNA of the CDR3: TGTGCCAGCAGTGAAGGACTAGCGGGAGGGGAGAACACCGGGGAGCTGTTTTTT. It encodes CASSEGLAGGENTGELFF.